The clone carrying this T cell receptor beta chain appeared a few times. A TCRbeta library incorporating unique molecular identifiers was prepared. From the PCR reads, TCRdb called clonotypes with MiXCR, one entry per CDR3 protein. Among about 400,000 distinct CDR3 sequences, about an eighth were seen once, and the ten largest hold 3.5% to 4.5%. The junction had 7 bases not matched to a gene; V was cut back by 4 bases and J by 1 base. Germline loops: CDR1 KGHSH, CDR2 LQKENI. This CDR3 has 16 residues. This sample is part of a study of T-cell reconstitution after alpha-beta-depleted transplantation in children.

The sequences come from PBMCs, collected from the stem cell graft. This TCR derives from a human donor who donated a stem cell graft to a child with Fanconi anemia. The chain couples TRBV18 to TRBJ2-4, with 7 bases fitting TRBD1. The DNA for the CDR3 is TGTGCCAGCTCACGTTCGACAGGGCCGGCCAAAAACATTCAGTACTTC. Translating it yields CASSRSTGPAKNIQYF.